Below are 17 T cell receptor beta chains sequenced from a single sample in a study of early T cells in non-severe SARS-CoV-2 infection. One entry per CDR3 protein results from TCRdb running MiXCR on the 5' RACE reads. The repertoire holds approximately 9,100 distinct CDR3 sequences, about 5% seen once, with roughly 9.9% in the top ten. Sequencing was carried out using whole blood. The receptors come from an adult who was a healthcare worker with PCR-confirmed SARS-CoV-2 infection or an uninfected control (not recorded which).

By share, this clonotype counts as medium-sized. Germline and junction disagree at one end, which may indicate a read error. The chain joins TRBV20-1 to TRBJ1-1; a possible D gene is TRBD1 (6 bases). The CDR3 totals 12 residues. Germline CDR1 and CDR2: DFQATT and SNEGSKA (reference sequence). CDR3 DNA: TGCAGTGCCAGAGGGGGGGCGGGTGCACCTTTCTTT. Encoded protein: CSARGGAGAPFF.

In its sample, this clonotype ranks as medium-sized. The V and J genes are TRBV18 and TRBJ1-1; 7 nucleotides line up with TRBD1. Germline V lookup: CDR1 KGHSH, CDR2 LQKENI. The CDR3 spans 18 residues. Trimming took 3 bases from V and 8 from J; bases not matched to a gene: 21. The CDR3 DNA is TGTGCCAGCTCACCTGAAAATGACGTTTTCGGGACAGAGATAGAAGCTTTCTTT. Amino acids: CASSPENDVFGTEIEAFF. Full variable domain (rest looked up from reference TRBV18 and TRBJ1-1): NAGVMQNPRHLVRRRGQEARLRCSPMKGHSHVYWYRQLPEEGLKFMVYLQKENIIDESGMPKERFSAEFPKEGPSILRIQQVVRGDSAAYFCASSPENDVFGTEIEAFFGQGTRLTVV.

Note on this clonotype: This may arise from a read error, as a much more abundant clone is one base away. The CDR3 sequence is CASSVVIRKTEAFF. The DNA for the CDR3 is TGTGCCAGCAGCGTGGTTATACGAAAGACTGAAGCTTTCTTT. The chain recombines TRBV9 with TRBJ1-1; D ambiguous. With 2 bases removed from V and 5 bases from J, the gap between germline ends came to 13 bases. The CDR3 is 14 residues long. The V gene's germline CDR1 is SGDLS and CDR2 YYNGEE.

This clonotype was detected many times. Relative to the germline gene, one junction end is altered; a read error may explain this. This chain joins TRBV7-7 and TRBJ2-5, with D maybe TRBD1 (6 bases). CDR3 length: 14 residues. Germline values: CDR1 SSHAT, CDR2 FNYEAQ (reference sequence). The CDR3: CASSLAGERETQYF. CDR3 nucleotide sequence: TGTGCTAGCAGCTTAGCAGGGGAGCGAGAGACCCAGTACTTC.

This clonotype showed up just a few times. The V call is TRBV20-1, the J call TRBJ1-5; TRBD1 might be the D (5 bases). The CDR3 is 12 residues long. CDR1 DFQATT and CDR2 SNEGSKA come from the germline V gene (reference sequence). Trimming cost V 1 base and J 6 bases, with 7 bases left between them. DNA of the CDR3: TGCAGTGCTAGAGTTGGGGGTCAGCCCCAGCATTTT. It is translated as CSARVGGQPQHF.

This clonotype was seen a few times. One end of the junction fails to match germline, which may point to a read error. The genes are TRBV7-7 and TRBJ2-5; D tentatively reads TRBD1 or TRBD2 (5 bases each). This CDR3 has 15 residues. Germline CDR1 is SSHAT and CDR2 is FNYEAQ (reference sequence). CDR3 amino acids: CASSPDLPRGQTQYF. The CDR3 bases are TGTGCTAGCAGCCCGGACTTACCTCGGGGACAGACCCAGTACTTC. The full variable domain, completed using reference TRBV7-7 and TRBJ2-5, is GAGVSQSPRYKVTKRGQDVTLRCDPISSHATLYWYQQALGQGPEFLTYFNYEAQPDKSGLPSDRFSAERPEGSISTLTIQRTEQRDSAMYRCASSPDLPRGQTQYFGPGTRLLVL.

This clonotype was counted many times. The gene calls are TRBV25-1 and TRBJ2-5; D possibly corresponds to TRBD2 (5 bases). The CDR3 has 12 amino acids. Germline CDR1 MGHDK, CDR2 SYGVNS. V lost 5 bases to trimming and J lost 9 bases, with 13 bases between them. The CDR3 here is CASSSGIAAQYF. CDR3 bases: TGTGCCAGCAGTTCGGGGATCGCGGCCCAGTACTTC.

This clonotype is medium-sized within its sample. CDR3 loop: CAISVSGEGGAEQFF. The CDR3 DNA sequence: TGTGCCATCAGCGTTTCTGGGGAGGGTGGAGCTGAGCAGTTCTTC. The gene calls are TRBV10-3 and TRBJ2-1, with TRBD2 identical over 7 bases. Germline values: CDR1 ENHRY, CDR2 SYGVKD. The CDR3 contains 15 residues. V was clipped by 6 bases and J by 9 bases; unmatched bases: 14.

This clonotype rates as medium-sized (0.01 to 0.1%). This sequence joins TRBV18 and TRBJ1-1, with 9 bases identical to TRBD1. CDR3 length: 15 residues. Trimming took 1 base from V and 8 from J; bases not matched to a gene: 8. Per germline, CDR1 KGHSH and CDR2 LQKENI. The CDR3, as DNA: TGTGCCAGCTCACCACGCTCGAGGGGGACAGGGGAAGCTTTCTTT. As protein: CASSPRSRGTGEAFF.

Within the sample, this clonotype is medium-sized. The chain recombines TRBV13 with TRBJ1-2; D remains unclear. Between the trimmed V and J ends, which lost 2 bases and 4 bases, there was a span of 11 bases. CDR3 length: 14 residues. Germline CDR1 PRHDT, CDR2 FYEKMQ (reference sequence). For the CDR3, the DNA is TGTGCCAGCAGCTTACTTAGGGCAGCCTATGGCTACACCTTC. Its protein product is CASSLLRAAYGYTF.

There are many counts of this clonotype. Sequence at one end of the junction differs from germline and may be a read error. CDR3 protein: CASSPPTGLKTEAFF. The CDR3 region has the DNA TGTGCCAGCAGTCCGCCGACAGGGCTGAAGACTGAAGCTTTCTTT. This rearrangement joins TRBV6-5 to TRBJ1-1; 7 bases match TRBD1. Germline CDR1 MNHEY, CDR2 SVGAGI. The CDR3 is made up of 15 amino acids.

Relative to its sample, this clonotype is medium-sized. V gene TRBV11-2 combines with J gene TRBJ1-1; D not resolved. CDR3 length: 16 amino acids. Germline assignment: CDR1 SGHAT and CDR2 FQNNGV. V lost 2 bases, J lost 1 base, and 14 bases lay in between. The CDR3 nucleotides read TGTGCCAGCAGCTTACTCCACCCTCCTAGGAACACTGAAGCTTTCTTT. Its protein product is CASSLLHPPRNTEAFF.

This clonotype appeared many times. This chain uses TRBV29-1 with TRBJ2-1, with 8 bases matching TRBD2. The V segment lost 2 bases and the J segment 12 bases; nucleotides outside the gene matches: 3. Per the germline V gene, CDR1 is SQVTM and CDR2 is ANQGSEA. The CDR3 consists of 11 residues. This CDR3 reads CSVELGTRQFF. CDR3 sequence (DNA): TGCAGCGTTGAACTAGGGACTAGGCAGTTCTTC.

This clonotype was seen more than once but under ten times. This may arise from a read error, as a much more abundant clone is one base away. The final CDR3 position lacks the conserved phenylalanine or tryptophan, pointing to a likely read error. This rearrangement joins TRBV2 to TRBJ2-1, with no clear D. Looked up from germline, CDR1 is SNHLY and CDR2 is FYNNEI. There are 11 residues in the CDR3. V lost 6 bases and J 0 bases, leaving 0 bases between the germline ends. DNA for the CDR3: TGTGCCAGCAGCTCCTACAATGAGCAGTTCTCC. Translating it yields CASSSYNEQFS.

This clonotype was seen a few times. V is TRBV7-9 and J is TRBJ2-2, with TRBD1 as a possible D gene (6 bases). Looked up from germline, CDR1 is SEHNR and CDR2 is FQNEAQ (reference sequence). The CDR3 is made up of 16 amino acids. V was shortened by 4 bases and J by 2 bases, with 14 bases between the two germline ends. The CDR3 region has the DNA TGTGCCAGCAGCTGGGCCGGGACACTAAACACCGGGGAGCTGTTTTTT. Translated: CASSWAGTLNTGELFF.

This clonotype is termed medium-sized. The chain has TRBV19 and TRBJ2-1; maybe TRBD1 (6 bases). The CDR3 loop spans 15 amino acids. V was clipped by 3 bases and J by 8 bases, with 17 bases between them. Looked up from germline, CDR1 is LNHDA and CDR2 is SQIVND (reference sequence). The CDR3 nucleotides read TGTGCCAGTAGTATTGGGGGCAGCCTCAGGCATGAGCAGTTCTTC. It encodes CASSIGGSLRHEQFF.

This clonotype has ten or more counts. This chain joins TRBV14 and TRBJ2-1, with 9 bases lining up with TRBD2. The CDR3 consists of 16 residues. J lost 3 bases, V lost 3 bases, and 6 bases had no gene match. Germline V gene sequence: CDR1 SGHDN, CDR2 FVKESK. The CDR3 is CASSHILAGSYNEQFF. The CDR3 DNA is TGTGCCAGCAGCCATATCCTAGCGGGGAGCTACAATGAGCAGTTCTTC.